This T cell receptor (beta chain) originates from a study of blood T cell repertoires in COVID-19. Study at large: Italy, Spain and the United States were the sources of the convalescent and acute COVID-19 samples.

V was clipped by 2 bases and J by 6 bases, with 10 bases between them. Germline loops: CDR1 MNHEY, CDR2 SVGEGT. CDR3 length equals 13 residues. TCRdb keeps only in-frame clones here, not all; method: immunoSEQ multiplex PCR. The data hold under 45,000 clones, with more than 70% observed a single time. Sequencing was carried out using peripheral blood. This rearrangement joins TRBV6-2 or TRBV6-3 to TRBJ1-1; D is unclear. This TCR was sampled from a man aged 55 to 70 with active or convalescent COVID-19. CDR3 loop: CASSYPLRPEAFF. The CDR3 region has the DNA TGTGCCAGCAGTTACCCCCTCCGTCCTGAAGCTTTCTTT.